This entry is about one TCR beta chain. This record belongs to a study of T cell clones after liver transplantation. Overall study: Without induction therapy, subjects received standard immunosuppression until 12-24 months post-transplant. Tolerant meant at least one year fully off immunosuppression without liver enzymes above twice normal.

The CDR3 has 14 amino acids. CDR1 and CDR2 (germline): MDHEN, SYDVKM. The germline V and J ends were trimmed by 7 bases and 1 base, with 13 bases remaining between them. The method was immunoSEQ multiplex PCR; TCRdb's version includes in-frame clones alone and lacks a portion of them. The repertoire includes roughly 18,000 clones, 75% to 90% of them detected once, and approximately 13% sits in the top ten. This clonotype originated in a human patient who received a liver transplant. A subset of T cells may come from the graft donor. The V call is TRBV28, the J call TRBJ1-2, with D perhaps TRBD1 (5 bases). The sequenced sample was CD8+ T cells from blood, obtained around 42 months after liver transplant. The CDR3 loop is CASIALGGNYGYTF. CDR3 sequence (DNA): TGTGCCAGCATCGCCTTGGGGGGTAACTATGGCTACACCTTC.